This TCR beta chain was identified during a study of T cell repertoires in cytomegalovirus infection. Study at large: The authors used CMV epitopes that were HLA-C-restricted (recently identified) and HLA-B-restricted (well studied). Matching HLA type, along with CMV infection, was indicated by public TCR beta signatures. Study-level results: The cumulative frequency of public TCR beta families distinguished individuals who carried CMV together with the relevant HLA.

Germline loops: CDR1 SEHNR, CDR2 FQNEAQ (reference sequence). The V gene lost 0 bases and the J gene lost 8 bases, with 5 bases spanning the gap. This CDR3 region has 12 residues. As regards this clonotype: The antigen remains unidentified.

TCRdb called the reads again in MiXCR, with one record for every CDR3 protein. The sample gives 100,000 to 150,000 distinct CDR3 sequences, more than 25% of which show up once; about 53% is in the top ten. This TCR was sampled from a human donor in good health (CMV status not recorded). Some clones in this sample may be carry-over from other donors' samples. This sequence joins TRBV7-9 and TRBJ2-1; D is unclear. The material sequenced was CD8+ T cells from cultured PBMCs, taken from culture after CMV antigen stimulation. CDR3: CASSLARDEQFF. DNA for the CDR3: TGTGCCAGCAGCTTAGCAAGGGATGAGCAGTTCTTC.